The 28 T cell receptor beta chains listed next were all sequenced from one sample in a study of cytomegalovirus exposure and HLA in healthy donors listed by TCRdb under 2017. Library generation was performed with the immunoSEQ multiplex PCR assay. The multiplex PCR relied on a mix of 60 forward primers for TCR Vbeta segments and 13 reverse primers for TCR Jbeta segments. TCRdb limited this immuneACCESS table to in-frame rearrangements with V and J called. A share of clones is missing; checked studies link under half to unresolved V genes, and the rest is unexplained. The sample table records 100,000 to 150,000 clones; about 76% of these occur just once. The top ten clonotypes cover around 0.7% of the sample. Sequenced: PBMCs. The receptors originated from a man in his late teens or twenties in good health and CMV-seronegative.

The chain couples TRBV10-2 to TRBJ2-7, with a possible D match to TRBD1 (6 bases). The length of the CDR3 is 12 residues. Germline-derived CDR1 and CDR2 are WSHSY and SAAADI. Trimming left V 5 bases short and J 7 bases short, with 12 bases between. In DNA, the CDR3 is TGCGCCAGCAGTACAGGGCCATTGGAGCAGTACTTC. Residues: CASSTGPLEQYF.

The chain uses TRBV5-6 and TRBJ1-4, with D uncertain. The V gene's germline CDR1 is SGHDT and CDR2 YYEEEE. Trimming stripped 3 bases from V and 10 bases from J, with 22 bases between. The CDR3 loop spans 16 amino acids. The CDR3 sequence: CASSSLLSVNEGKLFF. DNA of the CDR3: TGTGCCAGCAGCTCCCTGCTGTCCGTAAATGAGGGAAAACTGTTTTTT. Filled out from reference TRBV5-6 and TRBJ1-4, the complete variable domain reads DAGVTQSPTHLIKTRGQQVTLRCSPKSGHDTVSWYQQALGQGPQFIFQYYEEEERQRGNFPDRFSGHQFPNYSSELNVNALLLGDSALYLCASSSLLSVNEGKLFFGSGTQLSVL.

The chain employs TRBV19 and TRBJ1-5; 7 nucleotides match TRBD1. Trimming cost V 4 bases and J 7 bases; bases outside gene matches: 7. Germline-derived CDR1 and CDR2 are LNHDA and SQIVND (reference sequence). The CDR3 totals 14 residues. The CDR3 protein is CASSKQGFSQPQHF. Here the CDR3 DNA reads TGTGCCAGTAGTAAACAGGGGTTCAGCCAGCCCCAGCATTTT.

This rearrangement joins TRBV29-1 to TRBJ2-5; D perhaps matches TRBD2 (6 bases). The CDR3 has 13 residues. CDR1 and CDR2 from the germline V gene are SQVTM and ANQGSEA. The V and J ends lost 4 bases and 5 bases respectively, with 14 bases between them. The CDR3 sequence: CSVGWDSGETQYF. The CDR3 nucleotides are TGCAGCGTTGGATGGGACTCAGGGGAGACCCAGTACTTC.

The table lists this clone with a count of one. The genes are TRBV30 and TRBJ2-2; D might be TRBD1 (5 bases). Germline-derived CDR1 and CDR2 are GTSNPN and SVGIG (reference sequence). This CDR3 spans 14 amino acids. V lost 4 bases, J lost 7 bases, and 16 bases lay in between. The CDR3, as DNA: TGTGCCTGGAACTCAGGGATACGTAGCGGGGAGCTGTTTTTT. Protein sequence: CAWNSGIRSGELFF.

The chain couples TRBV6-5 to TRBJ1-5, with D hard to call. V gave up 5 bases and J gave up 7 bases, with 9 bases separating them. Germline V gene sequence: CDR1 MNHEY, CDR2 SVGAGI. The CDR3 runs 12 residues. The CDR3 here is CASSKVGQPQHF. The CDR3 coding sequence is TGTGCCAGCAGTAAGGTCGGGCAGCCCCAGCATTTT.

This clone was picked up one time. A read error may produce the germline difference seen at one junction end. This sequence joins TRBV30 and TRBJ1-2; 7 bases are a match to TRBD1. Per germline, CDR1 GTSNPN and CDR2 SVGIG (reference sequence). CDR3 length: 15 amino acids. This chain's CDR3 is CACPLSGQINSGYTF. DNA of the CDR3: TGTGCCTGCCCTTTGTCGGGACAGATTAACTCTGGCTACACCTTC.

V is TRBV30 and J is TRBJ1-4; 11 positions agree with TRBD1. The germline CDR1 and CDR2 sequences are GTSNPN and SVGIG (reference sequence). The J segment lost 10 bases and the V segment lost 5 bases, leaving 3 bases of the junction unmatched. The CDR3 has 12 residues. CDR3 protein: CAWAGTGGKLFF. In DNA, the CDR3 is TGTGCCTGGGCCGGGACAGGGGGAAAACTGTTTTTT.

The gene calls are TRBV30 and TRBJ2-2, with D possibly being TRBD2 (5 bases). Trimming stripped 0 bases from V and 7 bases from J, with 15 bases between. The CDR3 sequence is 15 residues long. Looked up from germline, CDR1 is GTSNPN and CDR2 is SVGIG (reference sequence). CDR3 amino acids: CAWSVRRGYGGELFF. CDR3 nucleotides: TGTGCCTGGAGTGTTAGGCGAGGGTATGGCGGGGAGCTGTTTTTT.

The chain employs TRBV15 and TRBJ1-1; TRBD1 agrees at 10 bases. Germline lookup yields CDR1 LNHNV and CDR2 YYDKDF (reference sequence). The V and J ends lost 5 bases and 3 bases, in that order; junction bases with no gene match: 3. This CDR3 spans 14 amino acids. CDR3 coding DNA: TGTGCCACCAGCCGGGACAGGGGATACACTGAAGCTTTCTTT. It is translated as CATSRDRGYTEAFF.

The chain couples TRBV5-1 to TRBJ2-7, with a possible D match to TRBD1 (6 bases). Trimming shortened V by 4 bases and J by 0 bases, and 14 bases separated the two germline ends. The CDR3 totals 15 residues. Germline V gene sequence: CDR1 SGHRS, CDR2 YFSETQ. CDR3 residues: CASSTGQAISYEQYF. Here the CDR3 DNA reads TGCGCCAGCAGCACAGGGCAGGCCATCTCCTACGAGCAGTACTTC.

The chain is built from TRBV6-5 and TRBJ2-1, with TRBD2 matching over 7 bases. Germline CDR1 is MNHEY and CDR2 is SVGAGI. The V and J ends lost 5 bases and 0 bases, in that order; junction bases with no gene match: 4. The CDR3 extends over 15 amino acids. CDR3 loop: CASSRVAGSYNEQFF. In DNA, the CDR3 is TGTGCCAGCAGTCGGGTAGCGGGCTCCTACAATGAGCAGTTCTTC.

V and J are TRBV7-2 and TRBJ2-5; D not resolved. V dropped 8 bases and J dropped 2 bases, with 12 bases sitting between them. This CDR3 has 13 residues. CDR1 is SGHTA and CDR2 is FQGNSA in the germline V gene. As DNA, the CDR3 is TGTGCCAGCTGTCGTCCTAAACAAGAGACCCAGTACTTC. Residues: CASCRPKQETQYF.

CDR3 bases: TGTGCCAGCAGGTGGACAGGGAACTATGGCTACACCTTC. Translation: CASRWTGNYGYTF. The gene calls are TRBV28 and TRBJ1-2, with 8 bases matching TRBD1. With 6 bases clipped from V and 2 bases from J, the junction kept 2 bases outside the gene matches. CDR1 and CDR2 from the germline V gene are MDHEN and SYDVKM. This CDR3 contains 13 residues.

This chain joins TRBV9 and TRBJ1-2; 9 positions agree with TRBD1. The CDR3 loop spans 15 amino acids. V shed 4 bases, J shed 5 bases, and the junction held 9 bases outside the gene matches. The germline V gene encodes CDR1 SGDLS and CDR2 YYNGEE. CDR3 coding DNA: TGTGCCAGCAGCACTCGGACAGGGGTTAGGTATGGCTACACCTTC. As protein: CASSTRTGVRYGYTF.

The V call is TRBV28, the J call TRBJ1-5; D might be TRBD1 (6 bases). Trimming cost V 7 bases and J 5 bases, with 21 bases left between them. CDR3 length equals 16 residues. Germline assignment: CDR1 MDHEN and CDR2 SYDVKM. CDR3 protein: CASIEQGLPRHQPQHF. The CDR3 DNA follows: TGTGCCAGCATTGAACAGGGATTACCGAGGCATCAGCCCCAGCATTTT.

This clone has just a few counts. The CDR3 protein is CASSLVVTVYNEQFF. DNA of the CDR3: TGTGCCAGCAGCTTAGTAGTTACCGTTTACAATGAGCAGTTCTTC. The genes are TRBV7-8 and TRBJ2-1, with D unclear. V shed 1 base and J shed 4 bases, with 11 bases lying between them. Looked up from germline, CDR1 is SGHVS and CDR2 is FQNEAQ. This CDR3 has 15 residues.

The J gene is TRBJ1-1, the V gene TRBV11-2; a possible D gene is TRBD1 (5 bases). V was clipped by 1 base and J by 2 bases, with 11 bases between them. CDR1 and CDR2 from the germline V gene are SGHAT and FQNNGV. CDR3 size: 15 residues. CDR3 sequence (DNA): TGTGCCAGCAGCTTAGGCGCCAGGGCAAACACTGAAGCTTTCTTT. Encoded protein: CASSLGARANTEAFF.

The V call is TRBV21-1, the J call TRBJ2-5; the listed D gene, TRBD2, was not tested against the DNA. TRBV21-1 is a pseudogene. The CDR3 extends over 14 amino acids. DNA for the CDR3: TGTGCCAGCAGCAAAGCAGGACGCGGGGAGACCCAGTACTTC. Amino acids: CASSKAGRGETQYF.

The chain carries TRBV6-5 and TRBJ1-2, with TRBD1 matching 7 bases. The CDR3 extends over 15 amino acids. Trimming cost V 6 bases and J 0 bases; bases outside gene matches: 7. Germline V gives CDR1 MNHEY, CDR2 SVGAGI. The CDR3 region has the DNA TGTGCCAGCAGCCACGCCGGGACAGCTAACTATGGCTACACCTTC. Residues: CASSHAGTANYGYTF.

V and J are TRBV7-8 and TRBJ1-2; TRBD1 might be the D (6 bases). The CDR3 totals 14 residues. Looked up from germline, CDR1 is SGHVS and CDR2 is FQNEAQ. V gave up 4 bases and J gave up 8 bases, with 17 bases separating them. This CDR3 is CASSSATGRGGYTF. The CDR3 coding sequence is TGTGCCAGCAGCTCAGCGACAGGTCGAGGGGGCTACACCTTC.

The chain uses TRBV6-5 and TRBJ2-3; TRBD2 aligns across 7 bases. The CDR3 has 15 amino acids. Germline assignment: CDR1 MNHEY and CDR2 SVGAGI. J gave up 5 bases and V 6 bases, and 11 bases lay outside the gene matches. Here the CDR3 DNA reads TGTGCCAGCAGGACCGGGACTATCCGGTTAGATACGCAGTATTTT. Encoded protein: CASRTGTIRLDTQYF.

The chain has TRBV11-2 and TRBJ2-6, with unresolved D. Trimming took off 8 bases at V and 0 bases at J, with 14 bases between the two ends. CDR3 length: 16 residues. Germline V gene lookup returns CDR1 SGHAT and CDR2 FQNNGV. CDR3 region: CASSPPGRSGANVLTF. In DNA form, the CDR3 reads TGTGCCAGCTCCCCACCGGGTCGCTCTGGGGCCAACGTCCTGACTTTC.

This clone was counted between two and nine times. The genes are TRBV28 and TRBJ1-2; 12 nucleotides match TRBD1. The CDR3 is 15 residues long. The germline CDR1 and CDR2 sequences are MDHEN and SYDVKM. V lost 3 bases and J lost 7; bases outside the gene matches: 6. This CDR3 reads CASSFPGQGAFGYTF. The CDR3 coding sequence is TGTGCCAGCAGTTTTCCGGGACAGGGGGCTTTTGGCTACACCTTC.

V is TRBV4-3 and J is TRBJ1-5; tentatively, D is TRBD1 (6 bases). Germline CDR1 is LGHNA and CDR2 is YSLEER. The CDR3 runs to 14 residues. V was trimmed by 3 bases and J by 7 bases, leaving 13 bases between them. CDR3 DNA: TGCGCCAGCAGCCATAGACAGGCCAACCAGCCCCAGCATTTT. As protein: CASSHRQANQPQHF.

The CDR3 sequence: CASSLNREQYF. For the CDR3, the DNA is TGTGCCAGCAGCTTAAATCGGGAGCAGTACTTC. This chain uses TRBV5-8 with TRBJ2-7, with D unresolved. V lost 2 bases, J lost 7 bases, and 7 bases lay in between. Germline CDR1 is SGHTS and CDR2 is YDEGEE. The CDR3 has 11 amino acids.

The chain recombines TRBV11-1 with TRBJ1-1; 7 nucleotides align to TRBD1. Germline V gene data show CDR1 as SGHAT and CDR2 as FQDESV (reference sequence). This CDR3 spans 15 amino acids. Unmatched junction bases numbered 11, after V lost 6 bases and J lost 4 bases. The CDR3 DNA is TGTGCCAGCAGTCACTCCGAGACAGGGAGCACTGAAGCTTTCTTT. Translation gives CASSHSETGSTEAFF.

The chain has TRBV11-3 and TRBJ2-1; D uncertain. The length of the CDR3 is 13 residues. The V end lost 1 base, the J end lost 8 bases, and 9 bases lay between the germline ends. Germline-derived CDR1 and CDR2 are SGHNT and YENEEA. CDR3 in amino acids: CASSLGQRDEQFF. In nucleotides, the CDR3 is TGTGCCAGCAGCTTAGGGCAACGGGATGAGCAGTTCTTC.